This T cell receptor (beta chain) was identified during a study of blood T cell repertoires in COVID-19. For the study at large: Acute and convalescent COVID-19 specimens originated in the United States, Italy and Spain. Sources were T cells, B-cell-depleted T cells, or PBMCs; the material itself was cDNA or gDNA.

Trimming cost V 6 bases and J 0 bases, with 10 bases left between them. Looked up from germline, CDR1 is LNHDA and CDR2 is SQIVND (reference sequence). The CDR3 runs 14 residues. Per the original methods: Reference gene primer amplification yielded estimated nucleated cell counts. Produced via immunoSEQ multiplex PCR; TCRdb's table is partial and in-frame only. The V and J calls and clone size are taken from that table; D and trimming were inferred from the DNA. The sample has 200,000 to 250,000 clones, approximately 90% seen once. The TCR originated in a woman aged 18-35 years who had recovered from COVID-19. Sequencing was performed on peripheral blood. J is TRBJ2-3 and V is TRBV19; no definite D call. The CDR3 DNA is TGTGCCAGTAGAAGCTTGACTAGCACAGATACGCAGTATTTT. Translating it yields CASRSLTSTDTQYF.